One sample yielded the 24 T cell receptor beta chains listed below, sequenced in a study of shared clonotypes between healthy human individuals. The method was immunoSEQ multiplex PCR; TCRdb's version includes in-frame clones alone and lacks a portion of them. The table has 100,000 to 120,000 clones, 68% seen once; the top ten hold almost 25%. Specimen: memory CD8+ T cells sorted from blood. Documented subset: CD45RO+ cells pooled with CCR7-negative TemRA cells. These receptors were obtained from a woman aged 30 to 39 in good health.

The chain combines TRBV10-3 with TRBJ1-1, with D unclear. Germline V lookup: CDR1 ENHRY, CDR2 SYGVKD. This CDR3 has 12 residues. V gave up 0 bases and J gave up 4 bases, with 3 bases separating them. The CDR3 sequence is CAISESITEAFF. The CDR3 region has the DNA TGTGCCATCAGTGAGTCGATCACTGAAGCTTTCTTT.

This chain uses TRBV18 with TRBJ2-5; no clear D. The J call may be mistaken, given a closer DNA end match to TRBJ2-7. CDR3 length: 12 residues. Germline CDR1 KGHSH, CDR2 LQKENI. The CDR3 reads CASSPDSYEQYF. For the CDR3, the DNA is TGTGCCAGCTCACCAGATTCATACGAGCAGTACTTC.

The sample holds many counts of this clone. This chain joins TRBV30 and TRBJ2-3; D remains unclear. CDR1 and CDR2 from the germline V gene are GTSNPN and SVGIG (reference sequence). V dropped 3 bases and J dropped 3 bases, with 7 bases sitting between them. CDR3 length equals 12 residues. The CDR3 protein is CAWRRSTDTQYF. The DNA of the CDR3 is TGTGCCTGGAGGCGCAGTACAGATACGCAGTATTTT.

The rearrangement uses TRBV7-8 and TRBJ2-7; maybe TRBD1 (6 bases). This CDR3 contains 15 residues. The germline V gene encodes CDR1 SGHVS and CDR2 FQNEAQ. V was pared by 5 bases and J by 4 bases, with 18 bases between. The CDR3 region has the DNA TGTGCCAGCAGCGCTAACAGGGAAATGACTTACGAGCAGTACTTC. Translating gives CASSANREMTYEQYF.

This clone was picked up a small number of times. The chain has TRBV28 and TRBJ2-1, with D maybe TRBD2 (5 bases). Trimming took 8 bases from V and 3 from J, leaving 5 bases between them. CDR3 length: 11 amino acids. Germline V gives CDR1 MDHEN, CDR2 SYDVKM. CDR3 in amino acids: CASGGYNEQFF. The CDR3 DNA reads TGTGCCAGCGGAGGCTACAATGAGCAGTTCTTC.

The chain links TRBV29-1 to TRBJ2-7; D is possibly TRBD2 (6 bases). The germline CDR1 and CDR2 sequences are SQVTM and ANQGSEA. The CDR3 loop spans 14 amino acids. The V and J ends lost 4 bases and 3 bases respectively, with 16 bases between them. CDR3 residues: CSVVPARLGYEQYF. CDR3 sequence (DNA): TGCAGCGTTGTTCCTGCTAGACTAGGCTACGAGCAGTACTTC.

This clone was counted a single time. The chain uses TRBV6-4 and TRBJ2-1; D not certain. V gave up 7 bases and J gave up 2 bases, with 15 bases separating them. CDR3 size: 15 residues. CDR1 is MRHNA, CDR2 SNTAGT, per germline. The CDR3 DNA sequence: TGTGCCAGCAACCCCGGTGGTGCCACCTACAATGAGCAGTTCTTC. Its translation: CASNPGGATYNEQFF.

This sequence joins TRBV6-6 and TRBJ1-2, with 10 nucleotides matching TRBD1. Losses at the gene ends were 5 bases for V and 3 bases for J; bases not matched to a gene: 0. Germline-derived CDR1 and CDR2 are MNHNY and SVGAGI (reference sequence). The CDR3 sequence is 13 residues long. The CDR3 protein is CASSGTGDYGYTF. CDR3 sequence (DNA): TGTGCCAGCAGTGGGACAGGGGACTATGGCTACACCTTC.

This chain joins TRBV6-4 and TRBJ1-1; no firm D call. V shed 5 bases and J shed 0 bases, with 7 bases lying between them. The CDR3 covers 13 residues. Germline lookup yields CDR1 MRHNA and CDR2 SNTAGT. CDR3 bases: TGTGCCAGCAGTTCTAGGGTGAACACTGAAGCTTTCTTT. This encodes CASSSRVNTEAFF.

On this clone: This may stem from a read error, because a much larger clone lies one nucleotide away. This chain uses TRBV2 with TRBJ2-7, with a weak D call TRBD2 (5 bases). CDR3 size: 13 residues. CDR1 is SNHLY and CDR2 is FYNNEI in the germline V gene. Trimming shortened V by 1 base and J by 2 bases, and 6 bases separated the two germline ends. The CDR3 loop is CASSEGRAYEQYF. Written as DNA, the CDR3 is TGTGCCAGCAGTGAAGGGCGGGCCTACGAGCAGTACTTC.

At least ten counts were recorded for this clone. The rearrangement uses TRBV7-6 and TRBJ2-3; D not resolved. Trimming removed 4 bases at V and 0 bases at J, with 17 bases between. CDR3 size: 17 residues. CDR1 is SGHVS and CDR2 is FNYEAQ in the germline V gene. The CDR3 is CASSSSSGVTSTDTQYF. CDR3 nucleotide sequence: TGTGCCAGCAGCTCCTCCTCCGGAGTTACTAGCACAGATACGCAGTATTTT.

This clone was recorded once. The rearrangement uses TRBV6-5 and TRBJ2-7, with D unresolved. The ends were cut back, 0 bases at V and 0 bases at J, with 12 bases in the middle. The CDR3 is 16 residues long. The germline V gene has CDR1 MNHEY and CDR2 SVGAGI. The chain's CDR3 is CASSYSLAESSYEQYF. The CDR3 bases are TGTGCCAGCAGTTACTCGTTAGCCGAGAGCTCCTACGAGCAGTACTTC.

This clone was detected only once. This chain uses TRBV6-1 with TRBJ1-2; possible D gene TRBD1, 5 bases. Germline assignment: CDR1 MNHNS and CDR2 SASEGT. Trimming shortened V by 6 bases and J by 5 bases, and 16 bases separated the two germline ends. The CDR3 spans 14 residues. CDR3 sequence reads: CASSRYDSLYGYTF. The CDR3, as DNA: TGTGCCAGCAGCCGATACGACAGCCTTTATGGCTACACCTTC.

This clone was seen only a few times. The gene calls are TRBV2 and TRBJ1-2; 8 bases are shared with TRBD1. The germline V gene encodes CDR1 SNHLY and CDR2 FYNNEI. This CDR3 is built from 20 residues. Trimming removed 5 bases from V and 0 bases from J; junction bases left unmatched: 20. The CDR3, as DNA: TGTGCCAGCAGTAAAACCCCCTCCGCGACAGGGGCAATAGCTAACTATGGCTACACCTTC. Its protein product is CASSKTPSATGAIANYGYTF.

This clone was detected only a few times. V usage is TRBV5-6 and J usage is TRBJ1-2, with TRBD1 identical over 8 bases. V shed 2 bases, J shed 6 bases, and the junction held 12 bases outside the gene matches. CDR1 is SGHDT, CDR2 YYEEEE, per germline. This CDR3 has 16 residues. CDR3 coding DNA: TGTGCCAGCAGCTTTTGGACAGGGCACTTCACGGATGGCTACACCTTC. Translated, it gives CASSFWTGHFTDGYTF.

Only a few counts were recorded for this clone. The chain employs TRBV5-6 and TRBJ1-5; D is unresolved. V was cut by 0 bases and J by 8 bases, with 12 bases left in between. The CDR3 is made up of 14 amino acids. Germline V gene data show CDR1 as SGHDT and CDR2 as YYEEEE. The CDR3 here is CASSLGGDVEPQHF. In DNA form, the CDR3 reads TGTGCCAGCAGCTTGGGGGGAGATGTGGAGCCCCAGCATTTT.

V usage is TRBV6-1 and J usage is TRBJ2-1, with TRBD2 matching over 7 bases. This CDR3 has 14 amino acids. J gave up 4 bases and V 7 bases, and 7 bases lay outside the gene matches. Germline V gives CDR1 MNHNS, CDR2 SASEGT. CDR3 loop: CASTYGGNYNEQFF. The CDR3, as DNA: TGTGCCAGCACCTACGGGGGGAATTACAATGAGCAGTTCTTC.

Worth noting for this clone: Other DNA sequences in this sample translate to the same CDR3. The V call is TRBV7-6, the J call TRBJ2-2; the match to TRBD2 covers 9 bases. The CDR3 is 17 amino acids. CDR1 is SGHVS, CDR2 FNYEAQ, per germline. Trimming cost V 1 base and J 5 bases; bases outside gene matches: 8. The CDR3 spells CASSLGAGGPGTGELFF. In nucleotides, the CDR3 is TGTGCCAGCAGCTTAGGCGCGGGAGGGCCTGGAACCGGGGAGCTGTTTTTT.

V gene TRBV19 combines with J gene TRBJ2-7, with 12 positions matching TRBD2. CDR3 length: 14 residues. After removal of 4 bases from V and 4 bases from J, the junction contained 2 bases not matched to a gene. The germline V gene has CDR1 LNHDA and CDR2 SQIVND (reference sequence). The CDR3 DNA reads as TGTGCCAGTAGTAAGGGACTAGCGGGTTACGAGCAGTACTTC. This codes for CASSKGLAGYEQYF.

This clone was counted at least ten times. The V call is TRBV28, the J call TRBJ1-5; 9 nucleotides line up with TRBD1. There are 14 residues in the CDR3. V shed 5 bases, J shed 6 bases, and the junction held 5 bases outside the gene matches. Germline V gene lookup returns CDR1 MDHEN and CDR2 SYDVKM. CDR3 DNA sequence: TGTGCCAGCAGTAGGGACAGGGAGGCTCAGCCCCAGCATTTT. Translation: CASSRDREAQPQHF.

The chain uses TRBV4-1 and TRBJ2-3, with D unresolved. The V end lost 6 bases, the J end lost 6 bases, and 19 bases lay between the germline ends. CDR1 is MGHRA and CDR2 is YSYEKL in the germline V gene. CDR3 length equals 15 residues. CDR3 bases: TGCGCCAGCAGTTCGGGCCTTAGGCGGCGCGATACGCAGTATTTT. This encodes CASSSGLRRRDTQYF.

The CDR3 DNA reads as TGTGCCAGTAGTCCCGCCCCGCGCGGGGAGCAGTACTTC. Translated: CASSPAPRGEQYF. The chain employs TRBV19 and TRBJ2-7; possible D gene TRBD2, 5 bases. CDR1 and CDR2 (germline): LNHDA, SQIVND (reference sequence). Trimming shortened V by 5 bases and J by 7 bases, and 15 bases separated the two germline ends. The length of the CDR3 is 13 residues.

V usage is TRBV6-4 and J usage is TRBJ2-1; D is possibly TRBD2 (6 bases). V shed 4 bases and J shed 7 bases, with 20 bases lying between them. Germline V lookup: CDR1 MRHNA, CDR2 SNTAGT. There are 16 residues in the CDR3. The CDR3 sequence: CASSVSVADGRNEQFF. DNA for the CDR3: TGTGCCAGCAGTGTGTCCGTAGCGGACGGTAGGAATGAGCAGTTCTTC.

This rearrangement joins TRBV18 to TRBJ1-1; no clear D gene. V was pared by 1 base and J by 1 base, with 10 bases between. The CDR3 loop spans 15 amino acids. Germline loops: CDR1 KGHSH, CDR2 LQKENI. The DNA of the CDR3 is TGTGCCAGCTCACCACTAAGGGCAGGGAACACTGAAGCTTTCTTT. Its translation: CASSPLRAGNTEAFF.